One sample yielded the 22 T cell receptor beta chains listed below, sequenced in a study of T cell responses to AZD1222 COVID-19 vaccine. TCRdb's table, derived via immunoSEQ multiplex PCR, lists solely in-frame clones and lacks some. The sample has about 130,000 clones; under 95% are singletons. Sequences were derived from peripheral blood, sampled on day 0 of AZD1222 vaccination. These receptor sequences come from an adult in good health.

V gene TRBV6-5 combines with J gene TRBJ2-7; 8 bases are a match to TRBD1. CDR1 and CDR2 from the germline V gene are MNHEY and SVGAGI. Unmatched junction bases numbered 11, after V lost 7 bases and J lost 9 bases. CDR3 length: 13 residues. The CDR3 sequence is CASIPTGEVRQYF. CDR3 bases: TGTGCCAGCATTCCGACAGGGGAAGTTCGGCAGTACTTC.

The chain combines TRBV13 with TRBJ1-1; TRBD1 aligns across 8 bases. The CDR3 length is 16 residues. Unmatched junction bases numbered 9, after V lost 5 bases and J lost 1 base. Germline loops: CDR1 PRHDT, CDR2 FYEKMQ (reference sequence). The CDR3 nucleotides are TGTGCCAGCAGCCCCGGACTGGGACAGGCGAACACTGAAGCTTTCTTT. It yields the protein CASSPGLGQANTEAFF.

The rearrangement links TRBV7-8 to TRBJ2-7; 8 bases are shared with TRBD2. There are 17 residues in the CDR3. Per germline, CDR1 SGHVS and CDR2 FQNEAQ. Unmatched junction bases numbered 13, after V lost 0 bases and J lost 6 bases. The CDR3 protein is CASSLAVLAGGLSEQYF. CDR3 DNA: TGTGCCAGCAGCTTAGCGGTTCTTGCGGGGGGCCTCAGCGAGCAGTACTTC.

The CDR3 region is CASSDEAGGSDTQYF. The CDR3 DNA reads TGTGCCAGCAGTGACGAAGCGGGGGGGTCAGATACGCAGTATTTT. The V and J genes are TRBV6-4 and TRBJ2-3; TRBD2 matches at 10 bases. Germline CDR1 reads MRHNA; CDR2 reads SNTAGT. After removal of 2 bases from V and 4 bases from J, the junction contained 3 bases not matched to a gene. The CDR3 is made up of 15 amino acids.

The chain couples TRBV6-6 to TRBJ2-7; tentative D call: TRBD2 (6 bases). The germline V gene has CDR1 MNHNY and CDR2 SVGAGI (reference sequence). This CDR3 spans 14 amino acids. Trimming cost V 5 bases and J 4 bases, with 15 bases left between them. The DNA of the CDR3 is TGTGCCAGCAGTACCCGTTCGGGGAGGTACGAGCAGTACTTC. This gives the protein CASSTRSGRYEQYF.

The V call is TRBV20-1, the J call TRBJ1-2, with 10 positions matching TRBD1. V lost 3 bases and J lost 4; bases outside the gene matches: 14. Germline assignment: CDR1 DFQATT and CDR2 SNEGSKA (reference sequence). CDR3 length equals 17 residues. The DNA for the CDR3 is TGCAGTGCTAGTGCCCCAACGACAGGGGGCGGTGGCTATGGCTACACCTTC. Its protein product is CSASAPTTGGGGYGYTF.

This clone came up once. This chain uses TRBV5-8 with TRBJ2-1, with 12 bases matching TRBD2. This CDR3 has 15 amino acids. Trimming took 3 bases from V and 5 from J; bases not matched to a gene: 3. Germline-derived CDR1 and CDR2 are SGHTS and YDEGEE. This CDR3 is CASSYGLAGNNEQFF. The DNA for the CDR3 is TGTGCCAGCAGCTACGGACTAGCGGGGAACAATGAGCAGTTCTTC.

The V call is TRBV6-1, the J call TRBJ2-7; 8 positions agree with TRBD1. The V and J ends lost 3 bases and 3 bases, in that order; junction bases with no gene match: 16. In germline, CDR1 is MNHNS, CDR2 SASEGT. The CDR3 length is 18 residues. CDR3 sequence: CASSDRSPGQGRNYEQYF. CDR3 nucleotide sequence: TGTGCCAGCAGTGATCGGTCGCCAGGACAGGGAAGAAACTACGAGCAGTACTTC.

The chain recombines TRBV4-3 with TRBJ1-1; 8 bases match TRBD1. The germline CDR1 and CDR2 sequences are LGHNA and YSLEER. The CDR3 runs to 16 residues. J lost 3 bases, V lost 2 bases, and 8 bases had no gene match. The CDR3 nucleotides are TGCGCCAGCAGCCAATTCCCAGGGGGCGCGTACACTGAAGCTTTCTTT. Protein product: CASSQFPGGAYTEAFF.

V usage is TRBV10-3 and J usage is TRBJ1-1, with 10 bases identical to TRBD1. The CDR3 runs to 14 residues. V was clipped by 4 bases and J by 1 base; unmatched bases: 0. Germline-derived CDR1 and CDR2 are ENHRY and SYGVKD. The CDR3 nucleotides are TGTGCCATCAGTGGGGACAGGGGGAACACTGAAGCTTTCTTT. Encoded protein: CAISGDRGNTEAFF.

This chain connects TRBV7-6 to TRBJ1-5; TRBD1 matches 7 bases. The CDR3 has 14 residues. V lost 5 bases and J lost 6; bases outside the gene matches: 7. The V gene's germline CDR1 is SGHVS and CDR2 FNYEAQ. CDR3 region: CASSPTGFGQPQHF. DNA for the CDR3: TGTGCCAGCAGCCCGACAGGGTTCGGTCAGCCCCAGCATTTT.

V and J are TRBV7-2 and TRBJ2-2; the match to TRBD2 covers 7 bases. Germline assignment: CDR1 SGHTA and CDR2 FQGNSA. Trimming took 3 bases from V and 7 from J; bases not matched to a gene: 8. This CDR3 has 15 residues. The chain's CDR3 is CASSFNGGRDGELFF. In DNA form, the CDR3 reads TGTGCCAGCAGCTTTAACGGGGGGAGAGACGGGGAGCTGTTTTTT.

The V gene is TRBV6-4, the J gene TRBJ1-5; 7 bases align to TRBD1. CDR3 size: 15 residues. Germline CDR1 reads MRHNA; CDR2 reads SNTAGT. The V and J ends lost 6 bases and 0 bases, in that order; junction bases with no gene match: 5. CDR3 DNA sequence: TGTGCCAGCAGCTCCGGACAGGATAGCAATCAGCCCCAGCATTTT. The encoded protein is CASSSGQDSNQPQHF.

CDR3 sequence (DNA): TGTGCCAGCAGCTTCCGACAGGGGGCAGGGGAGACCCAGTACTTC. This translates into CASSFRQGAGETQYF. The chain carries TRBV13 and TRBJ2-5; 10 nucleotides match TRBD1. The V gene's germline CDR1 is PRHDT and CDR2 FYEKMQ (reference sequence). CDR3 length: 15 amino acids. Germline trimming cut 3 bases from V and 5 bases from J; bases unmatched to any gene: 6.

The chain recombines TRBV6-4 with TRBJ1-2, with D tentatively TRBD1 (5 bases). The CDR3 runs to 16 residues. Germline lookup yields CDR1 MRHNA and CDR2 SNTAGT. V lost 6 bases, J lost 0 bases, and 17 bases lay in between. This CDR3 is CASRRTTTGANYGYTF. CDR3 DNA sequence: TGTGCCAGCAGACGGACCACAACGGGGGCTAACTATGGCTACACCTTC.

CDR3 bases: TGCGCCAGCAGCCAAGATTCTGCAGGGTTGTATCCCACTAATGAAAAACTGTTTTTT. Residues: CASSQDSAGLYPTNEKLFF. This chain joins TRBV4-1 and TRBJ1-4, with D possibly being TRBD1 (5 bases). The germline gives CDR1 MGHRA, CDR2 YSYEKL. There are 19 residues in the CDR3. Trimming pared 0 bases from V and 2 bases from J, leaving 19 bases between.

This chain connects TRBV4-1 to TRBJ2-7, with 9 bases fitting TRBD1. The germline gives CDR1 MGHRA, CDR2 YSYEKL. The CDR3 sequence is 20 residues long. V lost 4 bases and J lost 5; bases outside the gene matches: 24. The CDR3 DNA reads as TGCGCCAGCAGCCCCTCCCCGGGACAGGGCATTGGTGGGGTTTGGGACGAGCAGTACTTC. It is translated as CASSPSPGQGIGGVWDEQYF.

V usage is TRBV7-3 and J usage is TRBJ1-2, with D unclear. Germline V gene sequence: CDR1 SGHTA, CDR2 FQGTGA. The CDR3 sequence is 14 residues long. Trimming cost V 1 base and J 3 bases, with 9 bases left between them. This chain's CDR3 is CASSLIIRDYGYTF. The CDR3 nucleotides read TGTGCCAGCAGCTTAATTATCCGGGACTATGGCTACACCTTC.

The chain employs TRBV23-1 and TRBJ2-7; perhaps TRBD1 as D (5 bases). Being an ORF, TRBV23-1 has a function that is uncertain. The V end lost 11 bases, the J end lost 2 bases, and 28 bases lay between the germline ends. The CDR3 loop spans 17 amino acids. CDR3 DNA sequence: TGCGCCCTTTTGAGACGGACCGGGCACAGGTTAACCTACGAGCAGTACTTC. It codes for CALLRRTGHRLTYEQYF.

This sequence joins TRBV5-1 and TRBJ1-3; D not certain. Deletions cut 2 bases from V and 2 bases from J, with 8 bases between. CDR1 and CDR2 from the germline V gene are SGHRS and YFSETQ. The CDR3 loop spans 14 amino acids. CDR3 sequence: CASSFRGPGNTIYF. CDR3 nucleotide sequence: TGCGCCAGCAGCTTCAGAGGGCCTGGAAACACCATATATTTT.

This clone has just one count. CDR3 in DNA: TGTGCCACCAGTGTAACCAGATCAGGAGATACGCAGTATTTT. Translated, it gives CATSVTRSGDTQYF. The chain employs TRBV24-1 and TRBJ2-3; D gene unclear. Germline CDR1 is KGHDR and CDR2 is SFDVKD. Trimming removed 5 bases at V and 5 bases at J, with 13 bases between. The CDR3 loop spans 14 amino acids.

V usage is TRBV4-3 and J usage is TRBJ1-2; D is unclear. This CDR3 has 15 amino acids. CDR1 LGHNA and CDR2 YSLEER come from the germline V gene. Between the trimmed V and J ends, which lost 0 bases and 3 bases, there was a span of 11 bases. CDR3 sequence: CASSQDSRVDYGYTF. The CDR3 nucleotides are TGCGCCAGCAGCCAAGATAGCAGAGTCGACTATGGCTACACCTTC.